The sequence of this T cell receptor beta chain was determined in a study of T-cell memory formation after mild COVID-19. Study findings and constraints: Nothing showed for sure that second-wave clones peaking on day 37 were SARS-CoV-2 specific. The appearance of some responding clones in pre-infection memory suggested that cross-reactive memory joined. Contracting clones from day 15 to 85 had balanced CD4/CD8; later expanders favoured CD4+.

Details on this clonotype: Its antigen is not known.

TCRdb recomputed calls from the 5' RACE reads with MiXCR, one row per CDR3 protein. The sample contains around 200,000 distinct CDR3 sequences, over 20% of which appear only once. Sequencing was performed on PBMCs or a T cell subset sorted from them (not recorded which). The receptor was derived from an adult woman who had mild COVID-19 (a few samples of this study predate the infection). Cell type and time point are not known.

This chain's CDR3 is CASTRDSWAYNEQFF. The DNA for the CDR3 is TGTGCCAGCACCAGGGACAGTTGGGCCTACAATGAGCAGTTCTTC. The chain has TRBV12-3 or TRBV12-4 and TRBJ2-1, with 7 bases fitting TRBD1. The ends lost 7 bases at V and 2 bases at J; junction bases unmatched: 8. The CDR3 is 15 amino acids.